The sample holds many counts of the clone carrying this TCR beta chain. Its antigen is undetermined. The CDR3 length is 17 residues. Trimming cost V 5 bases and J 2 bases; bases outside gene matches: 13. Germline CDR1 reads SGHTA; CDR2 reads FQGNSA. This sample was included in a study of T cell repertoires in cytomegalovirus infection. One entry per CDR3 protein results from TCRdb running MiXCR on the reads. The repertoire consists of about 830,000 distinct CDR3 sequences, with approximately 30% occurring once and the leading ten covering roughly 12%. The chain employs TRBV7-2 and TRBJ2-5, with 8 nucleotides matching TRBD2. This receptor was taken from a human donor in good health (CMV status not recorded). Some clones in this sample may be carry-over from other donors' samples. The sequences come from cultured CD8+ T cells from PBMCs, collected from culture after CMV antigen stimulation. The CDR3 loop reads CASSPGIIAGGQETQYF. CDR3 sequence (DNA): TGTGCCAGCAGCCCCGGCATCATTGCGGGGGGTCAAGAGACCCAGTACTTC.